Following are 5 T cell receptor beta chains from one sample sequenced in a study of cytomegalovirus exposure and HLA in healthy donors. The study ran its PCR with 60 Vbeta and 13 Jbeta primers. Sequenced by immunoSEQ multiplex PCR; TCRdb stores in-frame clones only, minus some. The table lists some 86,000 clones, 65% to 75% of them singletons. The sequenced sample was PBMCs. These receptors came from a man aged 25 to 40 in good health and CMV-seronegative.

This chain uses TRBV29-1 with TRBJ2-1; D gene uncertain. CDR1 is SQVTM and CDR2 is ANQGSEA in the germline V gene. Trimming cost V 3 bases and J 0 bases, with 6 bases left between them. This CDR3 contains 13 residues. Here the CDR3 DNA reads TGCAGCGTTGACCCTAGCTCCTACAATGAGCAGTTCTTC. This translates into CSVDPSSYNEQFF.

The V call is TRBV5-1, the J call TRBJ2-1; TRBD2 matches 12 bases. Germline assignment: CDR1 SGHRS and CDR2 YFSETQ. The J segment lost 4 bases and the V segment lost 7 bases, leaving 12 bases of the junction unmatched. CDR3 size: 17 residues. The CDR3 coding sequence is TGCGCCAGCTTGGACGGTCGGACTAGCGGGGTATACAATGAGCAGTTCTTC. Translating gives CASLDGRTSGVYNEQFF. Together with reference TRBV5-1 and TRBJ2-1, the CDR3 gives the full variable domain: KAGVTQTPRYLIKTRGQQVTLSCSPISGHRSVSWYQQTPGQGLQFLFEYFSETQRNKGNFPGRFSGRQFSNSRSEMNVSTLELGDSALYLCASLDGRTSGVYNEQFFGPGTRLTVL.

The rearrangement joins TRBV27 to TRBJ1-1; D is ambiguous. CDR1 and CDR2 from the germline V gene are MNHEY and SMNVEV (reference sequence). The CDR3 is 14 residues long. Trimming stripped 2 bases from V and 0 bases from J, with 7 bases between. CDR3 bases: TGTGCCAGCAGTTTACGCCAGATGAACACTGAAGCTTTCTTT. Translating gives CASSLRQMNTEAFF.

J is TRBJ2-7 and V is TRBV2, with 15 nucleotides matching TRBD2. CDR1 SNHLY and CDR2 FYNNEI come from the germline V gene. Trimming removed 9 bases from V and 6 bases from J; junction bases left unmatched: 6. CDR3 length: 14 amino acids. CDR3 in amino acids: CASIMGLAGGEQYF. For the CDR3, the DNA is TGTGCCAGTATAATGGGACTAGCGGGGGGCGAGCAGTACTTC.

The V gene is TRBV5-1, the J gene TRBJ2-3; TRBD1 matches 10 bases. The germline V gene has CDR1 SGHRS and CDR2 YFSETQ. Trimming cost V 4 bases and J 3 bases; bases outside gene matches: 8. The CDR3 sequence is 16 residues long. DNA of the CDR3: TGCGCCAGCAGCCCCAAAGTGGGACAGGGGACAGATACGCAGTATTTT. Translated: CASSPKVGQGTDTQYF. Full variable domain (missing parts from reference TRBV5-1 and TRBJ2-3): KAGVTQTPRYLIKTRGQQVTLSCSPISGHRSVSWYQQTPGQGLQFLFEYFSETQRNKGNFPGRFSGRQFSNSRSEMNVSTLELGDSALYLCASSPKVGQGTDTQYFGPGTRLTVL.